This TCR beta chain appears in the sequencing data of a study of tumor and adjacent non-tumor tissue in lung cancer listed by TCRdb under 2018. At the level of the whole study: The cohort included under 15 adenocarcinoma, 2 squamous cell carcinoma and 1 small cell lung cancer patients. Using bulk TCRbeta repertoires from around 15 lung cancer patients, the study set lung tumor tissue side by side with matched distant non-tumor lung tissue. Sequencing generated a total of roughly 130 million productive TCRbeta reads, averaging roughly 4.3 million reads per sample. Ages among the roughly 15 patients ranged from about 30 to 85 years, there were around ten men and 5 women, and disease was at TNM stage I to III. A few dozen paired specimens, one tumor and one normal lung sample per patient, were profiled by TCRbeta CDR3 sequencing.

The method behind the library was multiplex PCR. The instrument given in TCRdb is Illumina HiSeq 2500. TCRbeta libraries were constructed through three rounds of nested PCR with primers (Table S4) according to protocols adapted from ARM-PCR. Before sequencing, PCR products in the 200-500 bp range were cut out of the gel and cleaned up using the QIAquick gel extraction kit. The paper's data handling went like this. Trimmomatic was used to clean the reads, FLASH merged the cleaned reads into complete CDR3 sequences, and MiTCR assigned the sequences to V(D)J germline segments. Clonal diversity was computed as the inverse Simpson's index with VDJtools. A read counted as productive if the sequence was in-frame and lacked a premature stop codon. TCRdb reprocessed the public reads (quality trimming at Q25 with fastp, clone calling with MiXCR) and kept in-frame beta chains. When rows share a CDR3 protein, they turn into one entry using the most common DNA and genes. The V and J calls follow TCRdb's processing rather than the paper's. Within this sample are about 86,000 distinct CDR3 sequences, with roughly 77% of them counted one time only. The leading ten clones occupy 21% of the sample.

This clonotype was seen only a few times. Its specific antigen is unknown. Its ends do not fully match the called genes, so a read error is possible. For CDR1 and CDR2, the germline V gene (reference sequence) lists DFQATT and SNEGSKA. Its CDR3 holds 15 amino acids, cysteine through phenylalanine. Only the CDR3 portion is preserved as DNA: 45 bases, with reading frame beginning at the first base. What the authors observed across the whole study: The sequencing platform is not named in the methods, and unique molecular identifiers are not mentioned. The cohort had only approximately 16 patients, and the authors noted that larger samples and more detailed clinical data are needed. Significantly higher TCR diversity was found in younger patients, and higher tumor TCR diversity was associated with shorter overall and disease-free survival. A significantly larger cumulative share of the repertoire was made up by the top 100 clones in normal lung than in tumor tissue. Peripheral blood was not sequenced, so blood TCRbeta repertoires were not examined in the lung cancer patients of the study. TCR diversity (inverse Simpson) was significantly higher in tumor than in normal lung tissue (approximately 400 vs 170, P = 0.0075, Mann-Whitney U test).

Bulk unsorted tissue served as the source for RNA extraction, and RNA quality was assessed using a NanoDrop ND-1000 and an Agilent 2100. The normal lung samples consisted of distant non-tumor tissue collected more than 3 cm from the tumor edge. The donors were newly diagnosed lung cancer patients admitted for thoracic surgery in China from August to November 2014 who had not received prior chemotherapy. The study excluded patients who had received radiotherapy or chemotherapy before or who had another cancer at the same time. Pieces of surgical tissue measuring roughly 1-2.2 cm3 were kept in RNAlater solution and stored at -80 degrees C until use.

The receptor was isolated from a woman aged 45 to 65 with non-small cell lung cancer. The sample comprised distant non-tumor lung tissue. This chain is built from TRBV20-1 and TRBJ1-5; the D gene is perhaps TRBD1, from 5 matching bases. The DNA is TGCGGTGCTAGAGACTCCCGGGACAGCAATCAGCCCCAGCATTTT. It is translated as CGARDSRDSNQPQHF.